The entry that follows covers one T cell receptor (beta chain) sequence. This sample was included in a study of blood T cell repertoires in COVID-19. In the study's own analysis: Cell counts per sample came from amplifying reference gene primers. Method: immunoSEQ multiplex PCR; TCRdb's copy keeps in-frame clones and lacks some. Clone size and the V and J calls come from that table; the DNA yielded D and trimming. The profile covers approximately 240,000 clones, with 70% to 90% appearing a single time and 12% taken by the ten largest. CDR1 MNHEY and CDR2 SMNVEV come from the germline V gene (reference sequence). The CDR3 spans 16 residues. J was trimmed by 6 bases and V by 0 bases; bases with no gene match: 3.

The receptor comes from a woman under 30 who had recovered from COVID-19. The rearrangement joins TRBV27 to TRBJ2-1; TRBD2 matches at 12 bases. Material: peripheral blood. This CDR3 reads CASSLSGLAGLNEQFF. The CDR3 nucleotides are TGTGCCAGCAGTTTATCGGGACTAGCGGGCCTCAATGAGCAGTTCTTC.